Listed below are T cell receptor beta chains from one sample, sequenced in a study of blood T cells in healthy people across ages. MiXCR was run by TCRdb on the 5' RACE reads, yielding one entry per CDR3 protein. The sample carries over 600,000 distinct CDR3 sequences, about half recorded once. Sequenced: blood. The source of these receptors is a man older than 75 in good health. Both conserved end residues are part of each CDR3. D genes are given only for firm matches. Where a row states a size, it is once, few, many or the class of an expanded clone; other rows omit it.

V,size,J,D,CDR3,DNA
TRBV28,-,TRBJ2-5,TRBD2,CASSGGLAGGARRNEQYF,TGTGCCAGCAGTGGGGGGCTAGCGGGAGGGGCCCGACGTAATGAGCAGTACTTC
TRBV3-1,-,TRBJ2-7,-,CASRATGWGYEQYF,TGTGCCAGCAGGGCAACAGGGTGGGGTTACGAGCAGTACTTC
TRBV5-1,-,TRBJ2-1,TRBD2,CASGLAGGPNEQFF,TGCGCCAGCGGTCTAGCGGGAGGGCCGAATGAGCAGTTCTTC
TRBV4-3,-,TRBJ1-2,-,CASSKYGYTF,TGCGCCAGCAGCAAGTATGGCTACACCTTC
TRBV5-1,-,TRBJ2-7,-,CASSLELVGEQYF,TGCGCCAGCAGCTTGGAACTAGTGGGCGAGCAGTACTTC
TRBV29-1,few,TRBJ1-2,-,CSVEAVSNYGYTF,TGCAGCGTTGAGGCTGTTTCTAACTATGGCTACACCTTC
TRBV5-1,few,TRBJ2-1,TRBD1,CASSESRGRGEQFF,TGCGCCAGCAGCGAGTCCAGGGGGCGTGGTGAGCAGTTCTTC
TRBV7-9,-,TRBJ2-5,-,CASSLPLGTGETETQYF,TGTGCCAGCAGCTTACCACTAGGGACGGGAGAGACAGAGACCCAGTACTTC
TRBV5-1,many,TRBJ2-7,TRBD2,CASRVGTSLNEQYF,TGCGCCAGCAGGGTCGGGACTAGCTTGAACGAGCAGTACTTC
TRBV2,-,TRBJ2-5,-,CASNRDQETQYF,TGTGCCAGCAACAGGGACCAAGAGACCCAGTACTTC
TRBV6-6,few,TRBJ1-1,-,CASTSSRTANTEAFF,TGTGCCAGCACTTCCTCCCGGACAGCTAACACTGAAGCTTTCTTT
TRBV29-1,few,TRBJ2-7,TRBD2,CSVEGTSGSSYEQYF,TGCAGCGTTGAAGGGACTAGCGGGAGCTCCTACGAGCAGTACTTC
TRBV5-1,-,TRBJ1-4,-,CASSLGTGDREKLFF,TGCGCCAGCAGCCTAGGGACGGGGGACCGGGAAAAACTGTTTTTT
TRBV7-3,-,TRBJ2-3,-,CASSLTSSGGGFTDTQYF,TGTGCCAGCAGCTTAACGAGCTCTGGCGGGGGCTTCACAGATACGCAGTATTTT
TRBV15,-,TRBJ1-2,-,CATSRDTSRLNGYTF,TGTGCCACCAGCAGAGATACGAGCAGATTGAATGGCTACACCTTC
TRBV5-1,once,TRBJ2-5,TRBD1,CASSGGTGPQETQYF,TGCGCCAGCAGCGGCGGGACAGGGCCCCAAGAGACCCAGTACTTC
TRBV4-3,-,TRBJ2-7,TRBD2,CASSPGGASGKKRSSCEQYF,TGCGCCAGCAGCCCCGGAGGGGCTAGCGGAAAAAAAAGGAGCTCCTGCGAGCAGTACTTC
TRBV27,once,TRBJ2-1,-,CASSLSPLLARAYNEQFF,TGTGCCAGCAGTTTATCTCCTCTACTAGCTAGGGCGTACAATGAGCAGTTCTTC
TRBV4-3,-,TRBJ2-7,TRBD2,CASSRTSGGVYNEQYF,TGCGCCAGCAGCCGGACTAGCGGGGGGGTGTACAATGAGCAGTACTTC
TRBV15,few,TRBJ2-7,-,CATTTPSSYNEQYF,TGTGCCACCACCACCCCCAGCTCCTACAATGAGCAGTACTTC
TRBV5-1,few,TRBJ2-3,TRBD2,CASRKGLARTDTQYF,TGCGCCAGCAGAAAGGGACTAGCGAGAACAGATACGCAGTATTTT
TRBV4-1,once,TRBJ2-2,TRBD2,CASSYGLANTGELFF,TGCGCCAGCAGCTATGGACTAGCCAACACCGGGGAGCTGTTTTTT
TRBV2,-,TRBJ2-1,TRBD2,CASRGLVNEQFF,TGTGCCAGCAGGGGACTAGTAAATGAGCAGTTCTTC
TRBV10-3,few,TRBJ2-5,TRBD1,CAISPDRDRNEQYF,TGTGCCATCAGCCCGGACAGGGATAGGAATGAGCAGTACTTC
TRBV15,few,TRBJ2-1,TRBD2,CATSRGGTSKNEQFF,TGTGCCACCAGCAGAGGCGGGACTAGTAAAAATGAGCAGTTCTTC
TRBV18,few,TRBJ2-5,TRBD2,CASSRDYNQETQYF,TGTGCCAGCTCACGGGACTACAACCAAGAGACCCAGTACTTC
TRBV29-1,few,TRBJ2-7,TRBD2,CSVDQSSGGYEQYF,TGCAGCGTTGATCAGTCTAGCGGGGGCTACGAGCAGTACTTC
TRBV4-3,-,TRBJ2-3,TRBD1,CASSHVGDREDTQYF,TGCGCCAGCAGCCATGTAGGGGACAGGGAAGATACGCAGTATTTT
TRBV4-3,-,TRBJ2-5,-,CASSQALAPYNEQYF,TGCGCCAGCAGCCAAGCTCTAGCCCCCTACAATGAGCAGTACTTC
TRBV29-1,-,TRBJ1-1,TRBD1,CSAYGTANTEAFF,TGCAGCGCATACGGGACAGCGAACACTGAAGCTTTCTTT
TRBV5-1,-,TRBJ2-1,TRBD2,CASSLVTSGRDEQFF,TGCGCCAGCAGCTTGGTCACTAGCGGGAGGGATGAGCAGTTCTTC
TRBV30,few,TRBJ2-3,TRBD1,CAWSVFGTADTQYF,TGTGCCTGGAGTGTATTCGGGACAGCAGATACGCAGTATTTT